The next 4 T cell receptor beta chains were all read from a single sample in a study of T-cell reconstitution after alpha-beta-depleted transplantation in children. Library preparation (for TCRbeta) was performed with unique molecular identifiers. TCRdb reprocessed the PCR reads with MiXCR, giving one entry per CDR3 protein. The sample shows about 420,000 distinct CDR3 sequences, roughly a tenth of them seen only once. The sequences come from PBMCs from the stem cell graft donor, collected from the stem cell graft. The receptors come from a human donor who donated a stem cell graft to a child with acute myeloid leukemia.

This clonotype was seen a few times. The chain combines TRBV20-1 with TRBJ2-3; TRBD2 matches 8 bases. In germline, CDR1 is DFQATT, CDR2 SNEGSKA (reference sequence). This CDR3 has 15 amino acids. After removal of 0 bases from V and 4 bases from J, the junction contained 6 bases not matched to a gene. The CDR3 here is CSARDLIAGSDTQYF. Written as DNA, the CDR3 is TGCAGTGCTAGAGATTTAATAGCGGGATCAGATACGCAGTATTTT.

The chain combines TRBV6-5 with TRBJ2-1; a possible D gene is TRBD2 (6 bases). The CDR3 contains 15 residues. Germline V gene sequence: CDR1 MNHEY, CDR2 SVGAGI. The germline V and J ends were trimmed by 2 bases and 7 bases, with 15 bases remaining between them. The CDR3 DNA is TGTGCCAGCAGTTACAGCGGAGGGAGTCGGAATGAGCAGTTCTTC. This encodes CASSYSGGSRNEQFF.

This chain joins TRBV19 and TRBJ2-1; no reliable D call. Germline lookup yields CDR1 LNHDA and CDR2 SQIVND (reference sequence). The length of the CDR3 is 15 residues. V was clipped by 0 bases and J by 5 bases, with 11 bases between them. CDR3 nucleotide sequence: TGTGCCAGTAGTATAGATCGGGCTTACGACAATGAGCAGTTCTTC. Translation: CASSIDRAYDNEQFF.

This clonotype was seen many times. The rearrangement joins TRBV10-3 to TRBJ2-7, with 10 bases aligning to TRBD1. There are 14 residues in the CDR3. V was pared by 2 bases and J by 4 bases, with 2 bases of the junction left unmatched. Looked up from germline, CDR1 is ENHRY and CDR2 is SYGVKD. The CDR3 loop is CAISEMDRGYEQYF. The CDR3 nucleotides read TGTGCCATCAGTGAGATGGACAGGGGGTACGAGCAGTACTTC.